This T cell receptor beta chain is drawn from a study of blood T cell repertoires in COVID-19. Study-level information: The United States, Italy and Spain provided the acute and convalescent COVID-19 samples. T cells, B-cell-depleted T cells, or PBMCs supplied cDNA or gDNA.

In the source study's methods: Amplification of reference gene primers was used by the study to estimate nucleated cell counts. Assay used: immunoSEQ multiplex PCR; TCRdb lists only in-frame clones, some missing. Clone size and the V and J calls come from that table; the DNA yielded D and trimming. The sample yields under 300,000 clones, around nine tenths seen once. Trimming cost V 6 bases and J 1 base; bases outside gene matches: 3. The CDR3 is 13 amino acids. The sequence derives from a man aged 45-65 years with acute or convalescent COVID-19. The V gene is TRBV12-3 or TRBV12-4, the J gene TRBJ2-7; 7 positions match TRBD1. Sample: peripheral blood. For the CDR3, the DNA is TGTGCCAGCAGCCCGACAGGGTCCTACGAGCAGTACTTC. It is translated as CASSPTGSYEQYF.